These 28 T cell receptor beta chains were sequenced from one sample in a study of cytomegalovirus exposure and HLA in healthy donors. A multiplex PCR was run with 60 Vbeta primers and 13 Jbeta primers. Sequencing was performed with immunoSEQ multiplex PCR; in TCRdb, only in-frame clones are kept and a portion is missing. This sample has roughly 200,000 clones, with around a tenth found just once. The sequencing input was PBMCs. These receptor sequences come from a woman younger than 45 in good health and CMV-seropositive.

The chain uses TRBV7-8 and TRBJ1-2, with D hard to call. V lost 2 bases and J lost 5, with 9 bases in between. This CDR3 is 13 amino acids long. In germline, CDR1 is SGHVS, CDR2 FQNEAQ. CDR3 region: CASSLNSLYGYTF. CDR3 DNA sequence: TGTGCCAGCAGCTTAAACAGCCTTTATGGCTACACCTTC.

This clone was recorded a few times. The chain joins TRBV25-1 to TRBJ2-4; no firm D call. Germline CDR1 is MGHDK and CDR2 is SYGVNS. This CDR3 spans 17 amino acids. V dropped 4 bases and J dropped 0 bases, with 16 bases sitting between them. The CDR3 region is CASSALVAGVAKNIQYF. DNA for the CDR3: TGTGCCAGCAGTGCCCTGGTCGCCGGAGTAGCCAAAAACATTCAGTACTTC.

This clone showed up just a few times. The gene calls are TRBV5-1 and TRBJ1-1; the match to TRBD1 covers 8 bases. Germline CDR1 reads SGHRS; CDR2 reads YFSETQ. There are 13 residues in the CDR3. Trimming at V came to 7 bases and at J to 1 base, leaving 3 bases not matched to a gene. The CDR3 region has the DNA TGCGCCAGCGGACAGGGCTCGAACACTGAAGCTTTCTTT. It codes for CASGQGSNTEAFF.

The gene calls are TRBV18 and TRBJ1-4, with 7 positions matching TRBD1. The CDR3 sequence is 15 residues long. With V trimmed by 5 bases and J by 4 bases, 7 bases remained unmatched. Germline CDR1 reads KGHSH; CDR2 reads LQKENI. CDR3 coding DNA: TGTGCCAGCTCATCACACGGGACAGTTAATGAAAAACTGTTTTTT. Amino acids: CASSSHGTVNEKLFF.

The V and J genes are TRBV5-1 and TRBJ2-3; 9 bases match TRBD2. Unmatched junction bases numbered 9, after V lost 5 bases and J lost 2 bases. CDR3 length equals 16 residues. Germline V gene data show CDR1 as SGHRS and CDR2 as YFSETQ. Written as DNA, the CDR3 is TGCGCCAGCAGTTTAGTTGGGACTAGCTACACAGATACGCAGTATTTT. Its translation is CASSLVGTSYTDTQYF. The whole variable domain, filled in from reference TRBV5-1 and TRBJ2-3, reads KAGVTQTPRYLIKTRGQQVTLSCSPISGHRSVSWYQQTPGQGLQFLFEYFSETQRNKGNFPGRFSGRQFSNSRSEMNVSTLELGDSALYLCASSLVGTSYTDTQYFGPGTRLTVL.

The chain recombines TRBV30 with TRBJ2-3; TRBD2 aligns across 11 bases. The CDR3 length is 15 residues. The V segment lost 3 bases and the J segment 5 bases; nucleotides outside the gene matches: 7. Germline CDR1 is GTSNPN and CDR2 is SVGIG (reference sequence). The CDR3 coding sequence is TGTGCCTGGAGGGAGGGACTAGCGGCAGGAGATACGCAGTATTTT. Translated, it gives CAWREGLAAGDTQYF.

There are a few counts of this clone. This rearrangement joins TRBV7-3 to TRBJ2-3; TRBD2 agrees at 7 bases. V shed 1 base, J shed 4 bases, and the junction held 5 bases outside the gene matches. Germline lookup yields CDR1 SGHTA and CDR2 FQGTGA. The CDR3 is 15 amino acids. The CDR3 DNA follows: TGTGCCAGCAGCTTAAAGGGACTATGGGCAGATACGCAGTATTTT. Amino acids: CASSLKGLWADTQYF. The full variable domain, its missing parts supplied by reference TRBV7-3 and TRBJ2-3, is GAGVSQTPSNKVTEKGKYVELRCDPISGHTALYWYRQSLGQGPEFLIYFQGTGAADDSGLPNDRFFAVRPEGSVSTLKIQRTERGDSAVYLCASSLKGLWADTQYFGPGTRLTVL.

A few counts support this clone. The rearrangement joins TRBV30 to TRBJ1-5; TRBD1 matches at 9 bases. The CDR3 sequence is 11 residues long. Losses at the gene ends were 1 base for V and 12 bases for J; bases not matched to a gene: 1. Germline values: CDR1 GTSNPN, CDR2 SVGIG (reference sequence). CDR3 protein: CAWSGGQGQHF. CDR3 nucleotides: TGTGCCTGGAGTGGGGGACAGGGCCAGCATTTT.

The CDR3 sequence is CASRDRGRRNTEAFF. CDR3 nucleotides: TGTGCCAGCCGGGACAGGGGGCGTCGGAACACTGAAGCTTTCTTT. The chain is built from TRBV6-5 and TRBJ1-1, with 12 bases lining up with TRBD1. Looked up from germline, CDR1 is MNHEY and CDR2 is SVGAGI. The V and J ends lost 8 bases and 1 base, in that order; junction bases with no gene match: 5. There are 15 residues in the CDR3.

This sequence joins TRBV11-2 and TRBJ2-1, with D possibly matching TRBD2 (6 bases). Trimming shortened V by 5 bases and J by 0 bases, and 14 bases separated the two germline ends. This CDR3 is 16 amino acids long. The V gene's germline CDR1 is SGHAT and CDR2 FQNNGV. The DNA for the CDR3 is TGTGCCAGCAGCCCTTTAGCGGCGAGCTCCTACAATGAGCAGTTCTTC. Its translation is CASSPLAASSYNEQFF.

This clone was seen more than once but under ten times. The rearrangement joins TRBV19 to TRBJ2-7, with TRBD2 as a possible D gene (6 bases). V lost 5 bases, J lost 4 bases, and 18 bases lay in between. This CDR3 region has 15 residues. CDR1 and CDR2 (germline): LNHDA, SQIVND (reference sequence). In DNA form, the CDR3 reads TGTGCCAGTAGTTCCGGGACTCTCACCTTATACGAGCAGTACTTC. Its translation: CASSSGTLTLYEQYF.

This clone was found a few times. This rearrangement joins TRBV5-1 to TRBJ2-1, with 15 bases fitting TRBD2. CDR3 length: 19 residues. Germline V gene lookup returns CDR1 SGHRS and CDR2 YFSETQ. Losses at the gene ends were 4 bases for V and 0 bases for J; bases not matched to a gene: 8. The CDR3 nucleotides read TGCGCCAGCAGCCCGGGACTAGCGGGAGGCCGGAGCTCCTACAATGAGCAGTTCTTC. It translates to CASSPGLAGGRSSYNEQFF. Full variable domain (missing parts from reference TRBV5-1 and TRBJ2-1): KAGVTQTPRYLIKTRGQQVTLSCSPISGHRSVSWYQQTPGQGLQFLFEYFSETQRNKGNFPGRFSGRQFSNSRSEMNVSTLELGDSALYLCASSPGLAGGRSSYNEQFFGPGTRLTVL.

The chain is built from TRBV7-2 and TRBJ2-3; D gene unclear. Germline V gene data show CDR1 as SGHTA and CDR2 as FQGNSA. Trimming took 1 base from V and 2 from J, leaving 7 bases between them. This CDR3 has 14 residues. The CDR3 DNA follows: TGTGCCAGCAGCTTAGGCAGTTACACAGATACGCAGTATTTT. This sequence encodes CASSLGSYTDTQYF.

A few counts support this clone. The DNA for the CDR3 is TGCGCCAGCAGCCGGGAGGAGGGACAGGGGCTTAGTTATGAGCAGTTCTTC. Its protein product is CASSREEGQGLSYEQFF. The rearrangement links TRBV4-1 to TRBJ2-1; 10 nucleotides agree with TRBD1. The germline V gene has CDR1 MGHRA and CDR2 YSYEKL. This CDR3 region has 17 residues. After removal of 4 bases from V and 8 bases from J, the junction contained 14 bases not matched to a gene.

The chain employs TRBV18 and TRBJ2-7, with TRBD2 matching 10 bases. CDR3 length equals 15 residues. The germline V gene has CDR1 KGHSH and CDR2 LQKENI. The V gene end was trimmed by 2 bases and the J gene end by 5 bases; junction bases not matched to a gene: 6. CDR3 region: CASSPSPLAGNEQYF. Here the CDR3 DNA reads TGTGCCAGCTCACCAAGTCCACTAGCGGGAAACGAGCAGTACTTC.

V is TRBV6-5 and J is TRBJ2-5; D is unclear. V was pared by 2 bases and J by 5 bases, with 3 bases between. Germline V gene sequence: CDR1 MNHEY, CDR2 SVGAGI. The CDR3 runs 11 residues. CDR3 region: CASSYAETQYF. CDR3 bases: TGTGCCAGCAGTTACGCGGAGACCCAGTACTTC.

This clone was counted only a few times. The rearrangement joins TRBV19 to TRBJ2-2, with D perhaps TRBD2 (6 bases). The CDR3 spans 17 residues. The V end was cut by 3 bases, the J end by 1 base, with 15 bases between. Germline-derived CDR1 and CDR2 are LNHDA and SQIVND (reference sequence). CDR3 nucleotide sequence: TGTGCCAGTAGTATCTCCTTTGGGGGACTGAACACCGGGGAGCTGTTTTTT. Translated: CASSISFGGLNTGELFF.

The chain is built from TRBV19 and TRBJ2-7; 11 nucleotides align to TRBD1. V was pared by 3 bases and J by 5 bases, with 9 bases of the junction left unmatched. The CDR3 is 16 amino acids. The V gene's germline CDR1 is LNHDA and CDR2 SQIVND (reference sequence). The CDR3 region has the DNA TGTGCCAGTAGTATGCGGCTGGGACAGGGGGTCCACGAGCAGTACTTC. This sequence encodes CASSMRLGQGVHEQYF.

This clone was counted only a few times. The chain recombines TRBV19 with TRBJ1-1; maybe TRBD1 (5 bases). This CDR3 region has 14 residues. Germline values: CDR1 LNHDA, CDR2 SQIVND (reference sequence). Between the trimmed V and J ends, which lost 4 bases and 1 base, there was a span of 10 bases. This CDR3 is CASSRPGQNTEAFF. The CDR3 DNA is TGTGCCAGTAGTAGACCAGGGCAGAACACTGAAGCTTTCTTT.

The J gene is TRBJ2-5, the V gene TRBV5-1, with TRBD2 identical over 7 bases. In germline, CDR1 is SGHRS, CDR2 YFSETQ. V gave up 0 bases and J gave up 1 base; unmatched junction bases: 3. The CDR3 has 15 residues. The CDR3 region is CASSLGWTSQETQYF. DNA of the CDR3: TGCGCCAGCAGCTTGGGCTGGACTAGCCAAGAGACCCAGTACTTC.

The gene calls are TRBV7-9 and TRBJ1-5; no clear D. Germline CDR1 reads SEHNR; CDR2 reads FQNEAQ (reference sequence). V was trimmed by 5 bases and J by 7 bases, leaving 12 bases between them. The length of the CDR3 is 13 residues. The CDR3 bases are TGTGCCAGCAGCCTCAACCCGGGGCAGCCCCAGCATTTT. Encoded protein: CASSLNPGQPQHF.

The sample holds a few counts of this clone. J is TRBJ1-2 and V is TRBV5-1, with 9 bases matching TRBD1. This CDR3 contains 14 residues. V shed 4 bases and J 4 bases; nucleotides not matched to a gene: 5. CDR1 is SGHRS, CDR2 YFSETQ, per germline. This chain's CDR3 is CASSPGQGGYGYTF. The CDR3 bases are TGCGCCAGCAGCCCGGGACAGGGTGGCTATGGCTACACCTTC.

The count of this clone is one. This sequence joins TRBV6-4 and TRBJ2-7, with a tentative D call TRBD1 (5 bases). The CDR3 length is 14 residues. With 8 bases removed from V and 5 bases from J, the gap between germline ends came to 19 bases. Germline lookup yields CDR1 MRHNA and CDR2 SNTAGT. The CDR3, as DNA: TGTGCCAGCCCTACCAGGGCCCGCCACCACGAGCAGTACTTC. It specifies CASPTRARHHEQYF.

The genes are TRBV11-2 and TRBJ2-7, with TRBD2 identical over 8 bases. The trim removed 3 bases at V and 3 bases at J, leaving 10 bases unmatched. CDR1 and CDR2 from the germline V gene are SGHAT and FQNNGV. The CDR3 has 16 amino acids. This CDR3 is CASSFKPSGRFYEQYF. As DNA, the CDR3 is TGTGCCAGCAGCTTCAAGCCGAGCGGGAGATTCTACGAGCAGTACTTC.

This clone was observed a few times. This sequence joins TRBV7-9 and TRBJ1-5; TRBD1 matches 10 bases. The CDR3 sequence is 15 residues long. CDR1 SEHNR and CDR2 FQNEAQ come from the germline V gene (reference sequence). V dropped 5 bases and J dropped 5; count of bases not matched to a gene: 6. CDR3 region: CASSPGQGLDQPQHF. In DNA form, the CDR3 reads TGTGCCAGCAGCCCGGGACAGGGGTTGGATCAGCCCCAGCATTTT. The full variable domain, rest sourced from reference TRBV7-9 and TRBJ1-5, is DTGVSQNPRHKITKRGQNVTFRCDPISEHNRLYWYRQTLGQGPEFLTYFQNEAQLEKSRLLSDRFSAERPKGSFSTLEIQRTEQGDSAMYLCASSPGQGLDQPQHFGDGTRLSIL.

This clone was seen a few times. The V call is TRBV5-6, the J call TRBJ2-5, with D unresolved. The V and J ends lost 5 bases and 0 bases respectively, with 26 bases between them. CDR1 and CDR2 from the germline V gene are SGHDT and YYEEEE. The length of the CDR3 is 19 residues. The chain's CDR3 is CASSFYILPPLSHQETQYF. The CDR3 coding sequence is TGTGCCAGCAGTTTCTATATCCTCCCCCCTCTTAGTCACCAAGAGACCCAGTACTTC.

This clone was seen many times. V and J are TRBV29-1 and TRBJ1-2, with no clear D. There are 12 residues in the CDR3. Trimming took off 0 bases at V and 9 bases at J, with 11 bases between the two ends. Germline V gene lookup returns CDR1 SQVTM and CDR2 ANQGSEA. In DNA, the CDR3 is TGCAGCGTTGAAGATCGCCCCGGGAGCTACACCTTC. It is translated as CSVEDRPGSYTF. Supplemented by reference TRBV29-1 and TRBJ1-2, the full variable domain reads SAVISQKPSRDICQRGTSLTIQCQVDSQVTMMFWYRQQPGQSLTLIATANQGSEATYESGFVIDKFPISRPNLTFSTLTVSNMSPEDSSIYLCSVEDRPGSYTFGSGTRLTVV.

This sequence joins TRBV27 and TRBJ1-2; 11 bases match TRBD1. The germline gives CDR1 MNHEY, CDR2 SMNVEV (reference sequence). V lost 4 bases and J lost 4; bases outside the gene matches: 5. The CDR3 length is 15 residues. For the CDR3, the DNA is TGTGCCAGCAGTTCTTGGGACAGGGGGTTCTATGGCTACACCTTC. Its protein is CASSSWDRGFYGYTF.